A selection of T cell receptor beta chains follows, all from one sample in a study of shared clonotypes between healthy human individuals. Method: immunoSEQ multiplex PCR; TCRdb's copy keeps in-frame clones and lacks some. The data show 1.5 million to 2.5 million clones, about 94% seen once. Input material: naive CD8+ T cells sorted from blood. These receptor sequences come from a man aged 18 to 30 in good health. Each CDR3 is given with its conserved first and last residue. A D gene is named only where the DNA matches it firmly. Clone size, where shown, is once, few, many, or a class for clones that have expanded.

V: TRBV28
size: once
J: TRBJ2-3
D: .
CDR3: CASSLPSGSTDTQYF
DNA: TGTGCCAGCAGTTTACCCTCAGGTTCCACAGATACGCAGTATTTT

V: TRBV4-1
size: .
J: TRBJ2-7
D: TRBD2
CDR3: CASSQDTSGIFSYEQYF
DNA: TGCGCCAGCAGCCAAGACACTAGCGGGATATTCTCCTACGAGCAGTACTTC

V: TRBV4-3
size: .
J: TRBJ1-4
D: TRBD1
CDR3: CASSTSTGVGEKLFF
DNA: TGCGCCAGCAGCACCTCGACAGGGGTCGGCGAAAAACTGTTTTTT

V: TRBV18
size: .
J: TRBJ1-1
D: TRBD1
CDR3: CASSPTGTGGLRAFF
DNA: TGTGCCAGCTCACCGACCGGGACAGGGGGCCTTCGAGCTTTCTTT

V: TRBV30
size: .
J: TRBJ1-6
D: TRBD1
CDR3: CAWNLQGNSPLHF
DNA: TGTGCCTGGAATCTACAGGGGAATTCACCCCTCCACTTT

V: TRBV13
size: .
J: TRBJ1-1
D: .
CDR3: CASSLGWSNTEAFF
DNA: TGTGCCAGCAGCTTAGGTTGGTCCAACACTGAAGCTTTCTTT

V: TRBV9
size: once
J: TRBJ2-3
D: TRBD2
CDR3: CASSVLAGGSTDTQYF
DNA: TGTGCCAGCAGCGTCCTAGCGGGGGGGAGCACAGATACGCAGTATTTT

V: TRBV27
size: .
J: TRBJ2-7
D: .
CDR3: CASSLGLTGEQYF
DNA: TGTGCCAGCAGTTTAGGGCTTACGGGAGAGCAGTACTTC

V: TRBV4-1
size: .
J: TRBJ2-1
D: .
CDR3: CASSQDSALGDEQFF
DNA: TGCGCCAGCAGCCAAGATTCGGCCCTCGGGGATGAGCAGTTCTTC

V: TRBV4-1
size: .
J: TRBJ2-1
D: .
CDR3: CASSQVVSGYNEQFF
DNA: TGCGCCAGCAGCCAAGTAGTCAGTGGGTACAATGAGCAGTTCTTC

V: TRBV28
size: .
J: TRBJ2-2
D: .
CDR3: CASSLDTGELFF
DNA: TGTGCCAGCAGCCTAGACACCGGGGAGCTGTTTTTT

V: TRBV12-5
size: many
J: TRBJ1-2
D: .
CDR3: CASGRGDTPIYGYTF
DNA: TGTGCTAGTGGCCGAGGGGACACTCCCATCTATGGCTACACCTTC

V: TRBV7-2
size: .
J: TRBJ2-3
D: .
CDR3: CASSTSDTYTDTQYF
DNA: TGTGCCAGCAGCACATCGGACACCTACACAGATACGCAGTATTTT

V: TRBV5-1
size: once
J: TRBJ2-7
D: .
CDR3: CASSLAHDIAYEQYF
DNA: TGCGCCAGCAGCTTGGCCCATGACATAGCCTACGAGCAGTACTTC

V: TRBV15
size: .
J: TRBJ1-3
D: .
CDR3: CATSRDVGGGNTIYF
DNA: TGTGCCACCAGCAGAGATGTAGGGGGAGGAAACACCATATATTTT

V: TRBV30
size: once
J: TRBJ2-5
D: .
CDR3: CAWMGPQETQYF
DNA: TGTGCCTGGATGGGACCGCAAGAGACCCAGTACTTC